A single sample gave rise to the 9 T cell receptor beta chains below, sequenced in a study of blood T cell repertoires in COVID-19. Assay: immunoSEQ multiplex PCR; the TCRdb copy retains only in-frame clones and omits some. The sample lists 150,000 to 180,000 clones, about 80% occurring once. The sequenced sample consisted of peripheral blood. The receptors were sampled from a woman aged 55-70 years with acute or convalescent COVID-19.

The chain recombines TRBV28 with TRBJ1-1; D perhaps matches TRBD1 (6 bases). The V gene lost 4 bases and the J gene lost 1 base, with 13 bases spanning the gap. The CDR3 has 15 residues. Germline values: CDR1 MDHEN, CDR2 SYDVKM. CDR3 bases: TGTGCCAGCAGTTGGTCGGGGGGCGGGAACACTGAAGCTTTCTTT. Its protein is CASSWSGGGNTEAFF.

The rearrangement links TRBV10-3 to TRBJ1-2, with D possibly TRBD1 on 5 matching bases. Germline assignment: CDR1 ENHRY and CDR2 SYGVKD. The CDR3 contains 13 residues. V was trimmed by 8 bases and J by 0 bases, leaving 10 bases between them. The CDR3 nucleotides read TGTGCCATCTCCCCAGGGCCTAACTATGGCTACACCTTC. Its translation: CAISPGPNYGYTF.

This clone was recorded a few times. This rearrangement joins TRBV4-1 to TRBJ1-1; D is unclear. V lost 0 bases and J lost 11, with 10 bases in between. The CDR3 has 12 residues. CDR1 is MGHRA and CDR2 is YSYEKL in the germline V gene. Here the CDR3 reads CASSQDEILAFF. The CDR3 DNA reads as TGCGCCAGCAGCCAAGATGAGATATTGGCTTTCTTT.

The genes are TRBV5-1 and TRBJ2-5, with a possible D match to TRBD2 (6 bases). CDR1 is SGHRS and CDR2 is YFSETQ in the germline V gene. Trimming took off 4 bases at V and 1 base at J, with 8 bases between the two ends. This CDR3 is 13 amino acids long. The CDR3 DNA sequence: TGCGCCAGCAGCACGGGACTCCAAGAGACCCAGTACTTC. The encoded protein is CASSTGLQETQYF. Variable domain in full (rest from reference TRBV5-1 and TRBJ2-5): KAGVTQTPRYLIKTRGQQVTLSCSPISGHRSVSWYQQTPGQGLQFLFEYFSETQRNKGNFPGRFSGRQFSNSRSEMNVSTLELGDSALYLCASSTGLQETQYFGPGTRLLVL.

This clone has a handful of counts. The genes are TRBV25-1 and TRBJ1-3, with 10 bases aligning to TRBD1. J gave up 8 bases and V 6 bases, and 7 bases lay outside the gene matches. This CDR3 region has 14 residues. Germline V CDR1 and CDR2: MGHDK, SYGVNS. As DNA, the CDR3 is TGTGCCAGCAGAGGACCGGGACAGGGGCACACCATATATTTT. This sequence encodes CASRGPGQGHTIYF.

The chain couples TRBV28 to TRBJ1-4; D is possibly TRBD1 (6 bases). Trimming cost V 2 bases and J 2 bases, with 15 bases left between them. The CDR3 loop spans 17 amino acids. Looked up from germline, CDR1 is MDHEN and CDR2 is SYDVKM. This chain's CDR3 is CASSLVRGAQTNEKLFF. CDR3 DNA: TGTGCCAGCAGTTTAGTTCGGGGGGCGCAGACTAATGAAAAACTGTTTTTT.

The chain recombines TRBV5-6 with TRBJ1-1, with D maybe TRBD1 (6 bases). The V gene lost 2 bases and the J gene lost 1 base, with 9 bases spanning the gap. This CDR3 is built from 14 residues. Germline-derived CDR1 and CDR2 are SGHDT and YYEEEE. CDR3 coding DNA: TGTGCCAGCAGCTTAGCAGGGGAGAACACTGAAGCTTTCTTT. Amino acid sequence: CASSLAGENTEAFF.

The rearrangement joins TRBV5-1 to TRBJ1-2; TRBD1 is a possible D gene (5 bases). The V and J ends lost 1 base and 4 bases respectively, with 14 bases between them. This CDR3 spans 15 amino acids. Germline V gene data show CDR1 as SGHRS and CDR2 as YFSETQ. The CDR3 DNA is TGCGCCAGCAGCTTGCATACAGGTCGCAGCTATGGCTACACCTTC. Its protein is CASSLHTGRSYGYTF.

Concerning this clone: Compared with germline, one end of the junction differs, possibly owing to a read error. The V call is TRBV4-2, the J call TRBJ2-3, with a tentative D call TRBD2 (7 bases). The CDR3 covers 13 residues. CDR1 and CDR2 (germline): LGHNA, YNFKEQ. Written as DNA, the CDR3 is TGTGCCAGCAGCCAAGGCGGGGCGGGGGCCCCGAATTTT. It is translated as CASSQGGAGAPNF.